This entry lists 30 T cell receptor beta chains sequenced from one sample in a study of blood T cells in healthy people across ages. The authors ran a second PCR of roughly 6 to 12 cycles using a sample-barcoded 5' primer and a J-beta primer mix. Via MiXCR, TCRdb re-called the 5' RACE reads, giving one row per CDR3 protein. The table shows some 900,000 distinct CDR3 sequences, with roughly 48% occurring only once. The sequencing sample was made of blood. Receptors were obtained from a man aged 25 to 40 in good health.

The V and J genes are TRBV7-2 and TRBJ2-7, with D possibly being TRBD1 (6 bases). V was shortened by 2 bases and J by 4 bases, with 15 bases between the two germline ends. From germline, CDR1 is SGHTA and CDR2 FQGNSA. This CDR3 is 15 amino acids long. CDR3 sequence reads: CASSLMVDRSYEQYF. In DNA, the CDR3 is TGTGCCAGCAGCTTAATGGTCGACAGGTCGTACGAGCAGTACTTC.

This chain joins TRBV5-6 and TRBJ1-2; D is unclear. Germline lookup yields CDR1 SGHDT and CDR2 YYEEEE. The CDR3 sequence is 14 residues long. V was pared by 4 bases and J by 7 bases, with 17 bases between. For the CDR3, the DNA is TGTGCCAGCAGCCCTGGTGAGAGATTACGTGGCTACACCTTC. Its translation is CASSPGERLRGYTF.

The chain combines TRBV3-1 with TRBJ1-6; D is ambiguous. Looked up from germline, CDR1 is LGHDT and CDR2 is YNNKEL (reference sequence). V lost 5 bases, J lost 8 bases, and 10 bases lay in between. The CDR3 runs 13 residues. DNA of the CDR3: TGTGCCAGCAGCGGAAGGGATTATTCACCCCTCCACTTT. Protein sequence: CASSGRDYSPLHF.

V and J are TRBV27 and TRBJ1-4; TRBD1 agrees at 7 bases. The CDR3 has 15 amino acids. Trimming took 6 bases from V and 8 from J; bases not matched to a gene: 12. Per germline, CDR1 MNHEY and CDR2 SMNVEV (reference sequence). The CDR3 spells CASRPWTGTNEKLFF. The CDR3 DNA reads TGTGCCAGCAGACCTTGGACAGGCACGAACGAAAAACTGTTTTTT.

V gene TRBV6-6 combines with J gene TRBJ1-1, with D uncertain. Germline V gene data show CDR1 as MNHNY and CDR2 as SVGAGI (reference sequence). Trimming pared 0 bases from V and 6 bases from J, leaving 11 bases between. This CDR3 is built from 14 residues. The CDR3: CASSYSAGTSEAFF. Here the CDR3 DNA reads TGTGCCAGCAGTTACTCGGCAGGCACCTCTGAAGCTTTCTTT.

V is TRBV6-5 and J is TRBJ2-4, with 7 bases identical to TRBD1. The J call may be incorrect, as the DNA end agrees better with TRBJ2-7. The CDR3 consists of 15 residues. Germline V gene data show CDR1 as MNHEY and CDR2 as SVGAGI. CDR3 DNA sequence: TGTGCCAGCAGACCCCGGACAGGTTTTGTCTACGAGCAGTACTTC. It specifies CASRPRTGFVYEQYF.

This clonotype showed up just a few times. The chain recombines TRBV7-2 with TRBJ2-5; 9 nucleotides agree with TRBD2. Germline V gene lookup returns CDR1 SGHTA and CDR2 FQGNSA. V lost 5 bases, J lost 5 bases, and 6 bases stayed unmatched. The CDR3 is made up of 14 amino acids. The CDR3 spells CASSKGLAMETQYF. The CDR3 coding sequence is TGTGCCAGCAGCAAAGGACTAGCGATGGAGACCCAGTACTTC.

The chain employs TRBV20-1 and TRBJ2-5; unclear D gene. In germline, CDR1 is DFQATT, CDR2 SNEGSKA (reference sequence). Trimming took 3 bases from V and 5 from J, leaving 16 bases between them. The CDR3 has 14 residues. CDR3 bases: TGCAGTGCTAGGCACACCTCCCCTCTGGAGACCCAGTACTTC. It specifies CSARHTSPLETQYF.

The rearrangement uses TRBV9 and TRBJ2-2, with unresolved D. CDR3 length equals 14 residues. Germline assignment: CDR1 SGDLS and CDR2 YYNGEE. Deletions cut 0 bases from V and 3 bases from J, with 6 bases between. The CDR3: CASSVGGYTGELFF. DNA for the CDR3: TGTGCCAGCAGCGTAGGGGGATACACCGGGGAGCTGTTTTTT.

Details on this clonotype: An end of the junction differs from the germline gene, which may be a read error. The chain recombines TRBV7-9 with TRBJ2-7; the D gene is possibly TRBD2 (7 bases). In germline, CDR1 is SEHNR, CDR2 FQNEAQ (reference sequence). CDR3 length equals 15 residues. CDR3 sequence (DNA): TGTGCCGGCAGCTTAGGCGGGGGCTTTTCCTACGAGCAGTACTTC. It encodes CAGSLGGGFSYEQYF.

This clonotype was observed a handful of times. The chain recombines TRBV28 with TRBJ2-1; a possible D gene is TRBD2 (5 bases). CDR3 length: 15 amino acids. Trimming removed 8 bases at V and 0 bases at J, with 14 bases between. From germline, CDR1 is MDHEN and CDR2 SYDVKM. DNA of the CDR3: TGTGCCAGCGGAAGGTCTGGGAGCTCCTACAATGAGCAGTTCTTC. It is translated as CASGRSGSSYNEQFF.

The rearrangement joins TRBV5-6 to TRBJ1-1; TRBD1 matches 9 bases. Trimming cost V 5 bases and J 6 bases; bases outside gene matches: 20. CDR1 is SGHDT, CDR2 YYEEEE, per germline. The CDR3 is made up of 18 amino acids. CDR3 loop: CASSSPRDRGSLSAEAFF. In DNA form, the CDR3 reads TGTGCCAGCAGTTCACCCCGAGACAGGGGGTCCTTATCCGCTGAAGCTTTCTTT.

The chain joins TRBV20-1 to TRBJ2-5; the D gene is possibly TRBD1 (6 bases). The DNA end favors TRBJ2-7, so the J call may be wrong. The germline V gene has CDR1 DFQATT and CDR2 SNEGSKA (reference sequence). The CDR3 is 13 residues long. The DNA for the CDR3 is TGCAGTGCCGAGGCGGACAGAGGGGCCGAGCAGTACTTC. Amino acid sequence: CSAEADRGAEQYF.

The V gene is TRBV20-1, the J gene TRBJ1-5; possibly TRBD1 for D (6 bases). V was shortened by 1 base and J by 9 bases, with 19 bases between the two germline ends. Germline-derived CDR1 and CDR2 are DFQATT and SNEGSKA (reference sequence). The CDR3 spans 15 residues. CDR3 in amino acids: CSARGVQGNRGPQHF. The DNA of the CDR3 is TGCAGTGCTAGAGGTGTACAGGGAAATAGGGGGCCCCAGCATTTT.

This chain's CDR3 is CAWSFRDRSPLYEQYF. In DNA form, the CDR3 reads TGTGCCTGGAGCTTTAGGGACCGAAGCCCCCTCTACGAGCAGTACTTC. The V call is TRBV30, the J call TRBJ2-1, with D perhaps given as TRBD1 or TRBD2 (5 bases each). TRBJ2-7 explains the end of the DNA better; the J call may be wrong. This CDR3 contains 16 residues. Germline CDR1 and CDR2: GTSNPN and SVGIG (reference sequence).

For the CDR3, the DNA is TGCGCCAGCAGCTTGGAAGGGAGGAACCGTGACAATGAGCAGTTCTTC. Translating it yields CASSLEGRNRDNEQFF. This chain uses TRBV5-1 with TRBJ2-1, with a weak D call TRBD2 (6 bases). Germline-derived CDR1 and CDR2 are SGHRS and YFSETQ. Trimming removed 0 bases at V and 5 bases at J, with 15 bases between. This CDR3 is built from 16 residues. The full variable domain, its missing parts supplied by reference TRBV5-1 and TRBJ2-1, is KAGVTQTPRYLIKTRGQQVTLSCSPISGHRSVSWYQQTPGQGLQFLFEYFSETQRNKGNFPGRFSGRQFSNSRSEMNVSTLELGDSALYLCASSLEGRNRDNEQFFGPGTRLTVL.

Remarks on this clonotype: A much larger clone sits a single nucleotide away, making a read error possible. The rearrangement joins TRBV7-2 to TRBJ2-5; D is unresolved. Germline CDR1 SGHTA, CDR2 FQGNSA. Trimming pared 1 base from V and 5 bases from J, leaving 14 bases between. CDR3 size: 15 residues. The CDR3 nucleotides read TGTGCCAGCAGCTTAGTGGTAGGGAAGGTCGAGACCCAGTACTTC. It encodes CASSLVVGKVETQYF.

This clonotype was counted a single time. V is TRBV6-1 and J is TRBJ1-2; D ambiguous. The length of the CDR3 is 15 residues. The V end was cut by 1 base, the J end by 4 bases, with 13 bases between. Germline loops: CDR1 MNHNS, CDR2 SASEGT. The DNA for the CDR3 is TGTGCCAGCAGTGAAGTAAGCGGAGCCCGCTATGGCTACACCTTC. It is translated as CASSEVSGARYGYTF.

This clonotype occurred a few times. The rearrangement links TRBV28 to TRBJ2-3, with D perhaps given as TRBD1 or TRBD2 (5 bases each). Germline values: CDR1 MDHEN, CDR2 SYDVKM. Trimming removed 2 bases from V and 6 bases from J, with 9 bases in between. This CDR3 comprises 13 residues. The CDR3 loop is CASSLPGADTQYF. CDR3 DNA: TGTGCCAGCAGTTTACCCGGGGCGGATACGCAGTATTTT. Using reference TRBV28 and TRBJ2-3 for the parts outside the CDR3, the full variable domain is DVKVTQSSRYLVKRTGEKVFLECVQDMDHENMFWYRQDPGLGLRLIYFSYDVKMKEKGDIPEGYSVSREKKERFSLILESASTNQTSMYLCASSLPGADTQYFGPGTRLTVL.

The rearrangement links TRBV20-1 to TRBJ2-7, with D perhaps matching TRBD2 (6 bases). CDR3 size: 14 residues. The germline CDR1 and CDR2 sequences are DFQATT and SNEGSKA (reference sequence). Trimming took 2 bases from V and 3 from J, leaving 14 bases between them. Written as DNA, the CDR3 is TGCAGTGCTAGACCATTCGGGGGTTTCTACGAGCAGTACTTC. Amino acids: CSARPFGGFYEQYF.

This clonotype was seen more than once but under ten times. The gene calls are TRBV27 and TRBJ2-7, with 10 positions matching TRBD2. The junction had 6 bases not matched to a gene; V was cut back by 5 bases and J by 2 bases. This CDR3 is built from 15 residues. The germline V gene encodes CDR1 MNHEY and CDR2 SMNVEV (reference sequence). In DNA form, the CDR3 reads TGTGCCAGCAGTACCCGGACTAGCGGTCCCTACGAGCAGTACTTC. This codes for CASSTRTSGPYEQYF.

The gene calls are TRBV5-1 and TRBJ1-1; D perhaps matches TRBD1 (5 bases). Germline V CDR1 and CDR2: SGHRS, YFSETQ. This CDR3 is built from 14 residues. Trimming stripped 2 bases from V and 5 bases from J, with 13 bases between. This CDR3 reads CASSLGRDVTEAFF. In DNA, the CDR3 is TGCGCCAGCAGCTTAGGCAGGGACGTGACTGAAGCTTTCTTT. Drawing the rest from reference TRBV5-1 and TRBJ1-1, the complete variable domain is KAGVTQTPRYLIKTRGQQVTLSCSPISGHRSVSWYQQTPGQGLQFLFEYFSETQRNKGNFPGRFSGRQFSNSRSEMNVSTLELGDSALYLCASSLGRDVTEAFFGQGTRLTVV.

The chain couples TRBV10-3 to TRBJ2-3; 9 nucleotides line up with TRBD2. Germline lookup yields CDR1 ENHRY and CDR2 SYGVKD. The CDR3 contains 16 residues. The J segment lost 0 bases and the V segment lost 6 bases, leaving 7 bases of the junction unmatched. CDR3 protein: CAISQRGAISTDTQYF. The DNA of the CDR3 is TGTGCCATCAGCCAGCGGGGGGCGATTAGCACAGATACGCAGTATTTT.

This clonotype appeared a single time. This chain connects TRBV13 to TRBJ2-5, with 7 bases that match TRBD1. The germline V gene has CDR1 PRHDT and CDR2 FYEKMQ (reference sequence). The length of the CDR3 is 15 residues. The J segment lost 6 bases and the V segment lost 2 bases, leaving 9 bases of the junction unmatched. The CDR3 spells CASSLSLGTEQTQYF. The CDR3 DNA reads TGTGCCAGCAGCTTAAGTCTCGGGACAGAACAGACCCAGTACTTC.

V is TRBV28 and J is TRBJ2-2; 8 nucleotides match TRBD1. CDR3 length: 17 residues. Germline V CDR1 and CDR2: MDHEN, SYDVKM. V lost 3 bases and J lost 5; bases outside the gene matches: 11. CDR3 sequence reads: CASSFDSGGLGTGELFF. In DNA form, the CDR3 reads TGTGCCAGCAGTTTTGACTCAGGGGGCCTGGGAACCGGGGAGCTGTTTTTT.

This clonotype was seen a few times. This chain links TRBV7-9 with TRBJ1-5, with a tentative D call TRBD1 (5 bases). The CDR3 loop spans 14 amino acids. The V gene lost 1 base and the J gene lost 6 bases, with 10 bases spanning the gap. Germline assignment: CDR1 SEHNR and CDR2 FQNEAQ (reference sequence). CDR3 sequence reads: CASSLGSGVQPQHF. In nucleotides, the CDR3 is TGTGCCAGCAGCTTAGGTTCGGGGGTTCAGCCCCAGCATTTT.

J is TRBJ2-7 and V is TRBV12-3 or TRBV12-4, with TRBD1 matching 8 bases. The CDR3 runs 13 residues. J lost 9 bases, V lost 4 bases, and 8 bases had no gene match. The CDR3 DNA reads as TGTGCCAGCAGTTACCAGGGGGCCCCTCGGCAGTACTTC. Its protein is CASSYQGAPRQYF.

This sequence joins TRBV5-1 and TRBJ2-1; 9 nucleotides agree with TRBD1. Per the germline V gene, CDR1 is SGHRS and CDR2 is YFSETQ. The CDR3 spans 15 residues. Trimming cost V 4 bases and J 5 bases; bases outside gene matches: 7. The CDR3 protein is CASSQGTGQDNEQFF. The CDR3 DNA sequence: TGCGCCAGCAGCCAGGGGACAGGGCAGGACAATGAGCAGTTCTTC.

In its sample, this clonotype was seen many times. V gene TRBV12-3 or TRBV12-4 combines with J gene TRBJ1-2; unclear D gene. CDR3 size: 13 residues. V gave up 5 bases and J gave up 8 bases, with 15 bases separating them. CDR3 DNA sequence: TGTGCCAGCAGTCCTAAACGAGTGGAGGGCTACACCTTC. Its protein is CASSPKRVEGYTF.

The chain joins TRBV27 to TRBJ1-6; TRBD1 matches 8 bases. Germline V CDR1 and CDR2: MNHEY, SMNVEV (reference sequence). The CDR3 runs 22 residues. The V and J ends lost 3 bases and 0 bases, in that order; junction bases with no gene match: 19. CDR3 loop: CASSFRQGSAGSTTSYNSPLHF. As DNA, the CDR3 is TGTGCCAGCAGTTTTCGACAGGGGAGCGCTGGGAGCACAACCTCCTATAATTCACCCCTCCACTTT.